These T cell receptor beta chains were read from a single sample in a study of T cells after yellow fever vaccination. In TCRdb, the 5' RACE reads were re-called with MiXCR into one record per CDR3 protein. The sample consists of 300,000 to 400,000 distinct CDR3 sequences, 8.7% of them appearing once. Here the sequenced sample was PBMCs, taken on the day of the first yellow fever vaccination. The receptors stem from a man younger than 30 who received the YFV17D yellow fever vaccine. The CDR3 runs from the conserved cysteine through the conserved F or W.

TRBV12-3/TRBV12-4,CTSSWGTTAAPSTDTQYF
TRBV24-1,CATSSSGGPISSYNEQFF
TRBV10-3,CAISDSVQPQHF
TRBV30,CAWSVESGANVLTF
TRBV5-6,CASSLGSGTGYGEQFF
TRBV11-2,CASTLYTDTQYF
TRBV6-2/TRBV6-3,CASSARGPGNQPQHF
TRBV20-1,CSARGPGGSGEAFF
TRBV9,CASSAGPGGTGNSPLHF
TRBV12-3/TRBV12-4,CASSSTGAYGYTF
TRBV29-1,CSVGWASSYNEQFF
TRBV12-3/TRBV12-4,CASSPTRDRGSSPLHF
TRBV9,CASSVSTGANVLTF
TRBV7-9,CASSLRQSGLFF
TRBV7-9,CASSSTGSFTEAFF
TRBV20-1,CSAPGSSNYGYTF
TRBV5-1,CASRRGAGNLDAAETQYF
TRBV4-3,CASSQSLAGGKNIQYF
TRBV7-9,CASSLGDVNTEAFF